This record looks at one T cell receptor (beta chain) sequence and its context. Its specificity is not known. This sample was included in a study of blood T cells in healthy people across ages. A J-beta primer mix and a sample-barcoded 5' primer were used in a second PCR of about 6 to 12 cycles. Via MiXCR, TCRdb re-called the 5' RACE reads, giving one row per CDR3 protein. The table records 1.6 million or so distinct CDR3 sequences, roughly 30% of them present only once. Study-level findings and limits: With age, beta diversity per million T cells declined roughly linearly, significantly by 40.

Germline V CDR1 and CDR2: SGHRS, YFSETQ. V was clipped by 4 bases and J by 0 bases, with 11 bases between them. This CDR3 has 15 residues. Sequenced: blood. This TCR was sampled from a woman in her thirties in good health. The chain uses TRBV5-1 and TRBJ2-1; D unclear. The CDR3 sequence is CASSLDPDSYNEQFF. CDR3 in DNA: TGCGCCAGCAGCCTGGACCCCGACTCCTACAATGAGCAGTTCTTC.